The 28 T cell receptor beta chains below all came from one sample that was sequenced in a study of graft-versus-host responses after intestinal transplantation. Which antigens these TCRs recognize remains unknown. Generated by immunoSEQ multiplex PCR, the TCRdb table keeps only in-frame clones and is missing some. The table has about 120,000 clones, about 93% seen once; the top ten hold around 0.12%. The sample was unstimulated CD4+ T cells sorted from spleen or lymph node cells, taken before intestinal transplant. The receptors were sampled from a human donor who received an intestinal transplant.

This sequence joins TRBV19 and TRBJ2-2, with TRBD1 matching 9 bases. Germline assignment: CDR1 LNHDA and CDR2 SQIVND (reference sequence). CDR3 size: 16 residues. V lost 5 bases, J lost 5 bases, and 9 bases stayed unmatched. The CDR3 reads CASSSLGTGRTGELFF. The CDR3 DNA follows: TGTGCCAGTAGTTCCCTCGGGACAGGGAGGACCGGGGAGCTGTTTTTT. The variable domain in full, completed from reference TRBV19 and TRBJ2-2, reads DGGITQSPKYLFRKEGQNVTLSCEQNLNHDAMYWYRQDPGQGLRLIYYSQIVNDFQKGDIAEGYSVSREKKESFPLTVTSAQKNPTAFYLCASSSLGTGRTGELFFGEGSRLTVL.

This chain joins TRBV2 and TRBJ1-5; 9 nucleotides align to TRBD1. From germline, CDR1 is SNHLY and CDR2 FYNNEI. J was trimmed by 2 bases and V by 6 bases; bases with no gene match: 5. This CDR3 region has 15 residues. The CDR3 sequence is CASRGTGGGNQPQHF. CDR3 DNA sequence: TGTGCCAGCAGGGGTACAGGGGGCGGCAATCAGCCCCAGCATTTT.

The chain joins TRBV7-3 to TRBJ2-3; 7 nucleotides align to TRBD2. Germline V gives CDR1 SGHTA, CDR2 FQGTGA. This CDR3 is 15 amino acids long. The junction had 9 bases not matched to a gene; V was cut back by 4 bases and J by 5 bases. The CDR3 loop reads CASSYRGTGGDTQYF. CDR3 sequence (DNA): TGTGCCAGCAGCTATCGGGGGACGGGAGGAGATACGCAGTATTTT.

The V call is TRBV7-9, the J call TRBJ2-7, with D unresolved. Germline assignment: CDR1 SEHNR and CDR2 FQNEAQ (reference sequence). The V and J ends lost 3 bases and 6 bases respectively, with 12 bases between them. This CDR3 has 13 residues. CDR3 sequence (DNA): TGTGCCAGCAGCTTCGAGCAGTACGGCGAGCAGTACTTC. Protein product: CASSFEQYGEQYF. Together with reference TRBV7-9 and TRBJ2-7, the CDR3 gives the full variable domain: DTGVSQNPRHKITKRGQNVTFRCDPISEHNRLYWYRQTLGQGPEFLTYFQNEAQLEKSRLLSDRFSAERPKGSFSTLEIQRTEQGDSAMYLCASSFEQYGEQYFGPGTRLTVT.

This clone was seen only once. The CDR3 DNA follows: TGTGCCATCAGTGGCCCTCGTCTGGAGACCCAGTACTTC. This encodes CAISGPRLETQYF. This sequence joins TRBV10-3 and TRBJ2-5; no reliable D call. V lost 4 bases to trimming and J lost 5 bases, with 11 bases between them. The germline V gene encodes CDR1 ENHRY and CDR2 SYGVKD. This CDR3 comprises 13 residues.

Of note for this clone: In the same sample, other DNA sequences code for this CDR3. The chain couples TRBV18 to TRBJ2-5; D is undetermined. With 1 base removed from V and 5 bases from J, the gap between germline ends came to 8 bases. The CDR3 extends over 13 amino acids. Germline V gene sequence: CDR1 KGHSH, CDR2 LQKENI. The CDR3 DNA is TGTGCCAGCTCACCACAGGGAATGGAGACCCAGTACTTC. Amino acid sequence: CASSPQGMETQYF. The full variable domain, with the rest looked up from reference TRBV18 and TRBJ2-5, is NAGVMQNPRHLVRRRGQEARLRCSPMKGHSHVYWYRQLPEEGLKFMVYLQKENIIDESGMPKERFSAEFPKEGPSILRIQQVVRGDSAAYFCASSPQGMETQYFGPGTRLLVL.

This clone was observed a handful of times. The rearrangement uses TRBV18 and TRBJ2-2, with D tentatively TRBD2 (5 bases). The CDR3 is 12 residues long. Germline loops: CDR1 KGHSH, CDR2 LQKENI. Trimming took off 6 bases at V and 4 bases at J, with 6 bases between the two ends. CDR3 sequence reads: CASSSVTGELFF. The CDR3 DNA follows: TGTGCCAGCTCTAGCGTCACCGGGGAGCTGTTTTTT.

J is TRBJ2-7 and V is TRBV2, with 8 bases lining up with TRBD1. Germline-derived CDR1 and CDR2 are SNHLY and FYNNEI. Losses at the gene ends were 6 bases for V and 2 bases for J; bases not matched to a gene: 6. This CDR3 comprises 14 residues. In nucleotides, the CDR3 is TGTGCCAGCAGCGTCAGACAGGGGCCCTACGAGCAGTACTTC. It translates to CASSVRQGPYEQYF.

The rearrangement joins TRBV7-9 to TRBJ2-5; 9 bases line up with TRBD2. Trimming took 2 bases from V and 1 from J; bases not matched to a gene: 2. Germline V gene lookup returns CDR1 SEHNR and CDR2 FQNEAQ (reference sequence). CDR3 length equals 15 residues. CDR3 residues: CASSLKREVQETQYF. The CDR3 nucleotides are TGTGCCAGCAGCTTAAAGCGGGAGGTCCAAGAGACCCAGTACTTC.

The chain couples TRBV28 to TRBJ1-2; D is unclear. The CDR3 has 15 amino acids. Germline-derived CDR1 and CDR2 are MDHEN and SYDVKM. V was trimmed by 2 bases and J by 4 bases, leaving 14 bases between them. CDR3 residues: CASSLNGPEFYGYTF. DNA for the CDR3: TGTGCCAGCAGTTTAAACGGTCCCGAATTCTATGGCTACACCTTC.

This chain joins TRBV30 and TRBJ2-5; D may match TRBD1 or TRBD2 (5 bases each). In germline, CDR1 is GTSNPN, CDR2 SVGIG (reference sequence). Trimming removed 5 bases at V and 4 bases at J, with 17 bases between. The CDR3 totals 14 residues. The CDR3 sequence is CAWAGFGVTETQYF. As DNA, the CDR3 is TGTGCCTGGGCAGGGTTCGGGGTCACAGAGACCCAGTACTTC.

The CDR3 reads CASSSSSGRVRDEGNEQFF. The CDR3 coding sequence is TGTGCCAGCAGTTCCTCTAGCGGGAGGGTGAGGGACGAGGGAAATGAGCAGTTCTTC. V is TRBV27 and J is TRBJ2-1, with TRBD2 matching 12 bases. Trimming removed 4 bases from V and 7 bases from J; junction bases left unmatched: 17. Germline V lookup: CDR1 MNHEY, CDR2 SMNVEV (reference sequence). The CDR3 sequence is 19 residues long.

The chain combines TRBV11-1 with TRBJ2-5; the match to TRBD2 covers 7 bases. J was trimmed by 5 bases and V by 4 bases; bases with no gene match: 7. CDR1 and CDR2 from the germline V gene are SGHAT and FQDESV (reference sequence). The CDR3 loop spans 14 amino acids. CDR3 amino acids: CASSWGGGEETQYF. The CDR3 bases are TGTGCCAGCAGCTGGGGGGGAGGGGAGGAGACCCAGTACTTC.

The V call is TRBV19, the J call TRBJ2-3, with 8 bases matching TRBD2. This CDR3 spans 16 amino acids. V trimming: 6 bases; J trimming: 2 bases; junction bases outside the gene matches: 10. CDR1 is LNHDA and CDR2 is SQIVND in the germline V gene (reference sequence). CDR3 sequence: CASRGGLAGFTDTQYF. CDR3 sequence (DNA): TGTGCCAGTAGGGGGGGGCTAGCGGGCTTCACAGATACGCAGTATTTT.

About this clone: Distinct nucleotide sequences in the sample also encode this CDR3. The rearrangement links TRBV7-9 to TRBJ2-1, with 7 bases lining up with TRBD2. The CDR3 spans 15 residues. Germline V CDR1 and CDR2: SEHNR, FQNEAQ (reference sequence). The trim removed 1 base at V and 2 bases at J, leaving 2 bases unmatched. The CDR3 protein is CASSLGLAAYNEQFF. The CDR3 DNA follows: TGTGCCAGCAGCTTAGGGCTAGCGGCCTACAATGAGCAGTTCTTC.

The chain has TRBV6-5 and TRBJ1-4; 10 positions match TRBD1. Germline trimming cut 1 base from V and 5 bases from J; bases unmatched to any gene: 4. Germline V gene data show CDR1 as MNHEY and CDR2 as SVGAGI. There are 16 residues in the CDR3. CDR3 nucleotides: TGTGCCAGCAGTTACTACTCGGGACAGGGGAATGAAAAACTGTTTTTT. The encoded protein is CASSYYSGQGNEKLFF.

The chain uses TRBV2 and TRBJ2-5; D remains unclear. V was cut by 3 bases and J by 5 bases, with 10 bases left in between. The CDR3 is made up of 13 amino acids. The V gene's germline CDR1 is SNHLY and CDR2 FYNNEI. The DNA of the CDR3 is TGTGCCAGCAGTGACAGTTTGGTCGAGACCCAGTACTTC. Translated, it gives CASSDSLVETQYF. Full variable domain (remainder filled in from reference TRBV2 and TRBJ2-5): EPEVTQTPSHQVTQMGQEVILRCVPISNHLYFYWYRQILGQKVEFLVSFYNNEISEKSEIFDDQFSVERPDGSNFTLKIRSTKLEDSAMYFCASSDSLVETQYFGPGTRLLVL.

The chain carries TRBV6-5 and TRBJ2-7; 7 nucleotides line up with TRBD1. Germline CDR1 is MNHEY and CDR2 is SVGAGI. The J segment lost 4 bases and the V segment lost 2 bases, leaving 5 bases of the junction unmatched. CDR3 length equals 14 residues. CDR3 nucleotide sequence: TGTGCCAGCAGTTACAGGGGGCGTTTTTACGAGCAGTACTTC. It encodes CASSYRGRFYEQYF.

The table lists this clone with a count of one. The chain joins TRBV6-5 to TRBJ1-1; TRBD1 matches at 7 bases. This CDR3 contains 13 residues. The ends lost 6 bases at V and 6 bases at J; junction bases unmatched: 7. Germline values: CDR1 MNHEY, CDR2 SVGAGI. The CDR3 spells CASRSFTGAEAFF. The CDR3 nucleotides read TGTGCCAGCAGATCCTTTACAGGGGCTGAAGCTTTCTTT.

The CDR3 is CASSSGTALNQPQHF. In DNA, the CDR3 is TGTGCCAGCAGTTCAGGGACAGCCTTAAATCAGCCCCAGCATTTT. The V gene is TRBV2, the J gene TRBJ1-5; 7 positions agree with TRBD1. V lost 5 bases to trimming and J lost 4 bases; unmatched junction nucleotides: 8. Germline assignment: CDR1 SNHLY and CDR2 FYNNEI. This CDR3 is built from 15 residues. Looking up the rest from reference TRBV2 and TRBJ1-5 gives the full variable domain: EPEVTQTPSHQVTQMGQEVILRCVPISNHLYFYWYRQILGQKVEFLVSFYNNEISEKSEIFDDQFSVERPDGSNFTLKIRSTKLEDSAMYFCASSSGTALNQPQHFGDGTRLSIL.

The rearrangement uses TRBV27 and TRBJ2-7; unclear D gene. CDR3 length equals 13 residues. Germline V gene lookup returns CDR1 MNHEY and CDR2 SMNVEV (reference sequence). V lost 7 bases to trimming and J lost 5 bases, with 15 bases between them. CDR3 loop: CASMAPVSDEQYF. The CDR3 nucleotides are TGTGCCAGCATGGCGCCGGTGAGCGACGAGCAGTACTTC.

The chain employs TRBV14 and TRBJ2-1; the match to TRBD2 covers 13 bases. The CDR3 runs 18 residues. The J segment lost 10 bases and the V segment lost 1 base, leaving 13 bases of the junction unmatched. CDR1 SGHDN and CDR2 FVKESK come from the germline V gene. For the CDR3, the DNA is TGTGCCAGCAGCCAAGGAAGAACTAGCGGGAGGGTACGCCAAGAGCAGTTCTTC. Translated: CASSQGRTSGRVRQEQFF. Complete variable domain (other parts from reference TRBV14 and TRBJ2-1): EAGVTQFPSHSVIEKGQTVTLRCDPISGHDNLYWYRRVMGKEIKFLLHFVKESKQDESGMPNNRFLAERTGGTYSTLKVQPAELEDSGVYFCASSQGRTSGRVRQEQFFGPGTRLTVL.

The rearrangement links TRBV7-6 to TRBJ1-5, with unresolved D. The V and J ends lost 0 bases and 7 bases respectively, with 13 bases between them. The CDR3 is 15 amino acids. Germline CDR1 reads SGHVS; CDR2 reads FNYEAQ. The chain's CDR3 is CASSLATGPRQPQHF. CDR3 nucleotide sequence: TGTGCCAGCAGCTTAGCGACGGGCCCGCGGCAGCCCCAGCATTTT.

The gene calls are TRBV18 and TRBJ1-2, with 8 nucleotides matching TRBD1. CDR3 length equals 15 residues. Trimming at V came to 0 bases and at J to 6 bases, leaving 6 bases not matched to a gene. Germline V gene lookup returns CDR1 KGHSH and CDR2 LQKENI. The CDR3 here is CASSPPGQGAHGYTF. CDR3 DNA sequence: TGTGCCAGCTCACCACCGGGGCAGGGGGCGCATGGCTACACCTTC.

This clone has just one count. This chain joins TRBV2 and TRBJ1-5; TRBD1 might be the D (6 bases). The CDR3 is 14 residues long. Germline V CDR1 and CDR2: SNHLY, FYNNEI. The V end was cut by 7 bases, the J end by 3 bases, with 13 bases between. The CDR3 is CASNSRGNNQPQHF. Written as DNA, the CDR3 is TGTGCCAGCAACAGTAGGGGGAACAATCAGCCCCAGCATTTT.

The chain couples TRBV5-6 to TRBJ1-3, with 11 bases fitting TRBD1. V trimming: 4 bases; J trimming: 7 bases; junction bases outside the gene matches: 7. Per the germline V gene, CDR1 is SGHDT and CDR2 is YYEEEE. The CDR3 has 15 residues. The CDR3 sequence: CASSLAGTGGNTIYF. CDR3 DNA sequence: TGTGCCAGCAGCCTAGCCGGGACAGGGGGGAACACCATATATTTT.

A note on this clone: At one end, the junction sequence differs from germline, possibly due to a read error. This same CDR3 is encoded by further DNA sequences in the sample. The CDR3 DNA sequence: TGTGCCAGCAAGCGACAGGGGGACGATGGTTACACCTTC. This sequence encodes CASKRQGDDGYTF. V usage is TRBV6-6 and J usage is TRBJ1-2; 9 nucleotides line up with TRBD1. Per the germline V gene, CDR1 is MNHNY and CDR2 is SVGAGI (reference sequence). This CDR3 comprises 13 residues.

The CDR3 bases are TGTGCCACGCACTTGGGGACAGGGAGCGGCTACACCTTC. Its translation is CATHLGTGSGYTF. This chain uses TRBV6-1 with TRBJ1-2; TRBD1 aligns across 9 bases. This CDR3 spans 13 amino acids. V shed 10 bases, J shed 8 bases, and the junction held 11 bases outside the gene matches. Germline V gives CDR1 MNHNS, CDR2 SASEGT.